Listed here are 27 T cell receptor beta chains from one sample, sequenced in a study of shared clonotypes between healthy human individuals. Naive CD8 cells comprised CD45RO-negative, CCR7-positively selected cells, excluding terminally differentiated effector memory CD45RA+ cells. Data came from immunoSEQ multiplex PCR; TCRdb stores just in-frame clones and leaves some out. In the table there are more than 2 million clones, roughly 94% of which are singletons. The sample was naive CD8+ T cells sorted from blood. These receptors originate from a man aged 18 to 30 in good health.

Comment on this clone: At the DNA level, this CDR3 is encoded by other sequences in the same sample as well. V is TRBV9 and J is TRBJ2-2, with TRBD2 as a possible D gene (5 bases). The CDR3 runs 12 residues. Germline V gene data show CDR1 as SGDLS and CDR2 as YYNGEE. The germline V and J ends were trimmed by 3 bases and 5 bases, with 5 bases remaining between them. CDR3 amino acids: CASSAGTGELFF. CDR3 nucleotides: TGTGCCAGCAGCGCGGGGACCGGGGAGCTGTTTTTT.

The V and J genes are TRBV6-6 and TRBJ2-5; 7 bases are shared with TRBD1. The CDR3 has 14 amino acids. With V trimmed by 4 bases and J by 0 bases, 2 bases remained unmatched. Germline assignment: CDR1 MNHNY and CDR2 SVGAGI (reference sequence). The CDR3 reads CASSFGTDQETQYF. The DNA for the CDR3 is TGTGCCAGCAGTTTCGGGACAGACCAAGAGACCCAGTACTTC.

In its sample, this clone was seen once. The chain employs TRBV6-1 and TRBJ2-7; no clear D. V shed 4 bases and J shed 7 bases, with 11 bases lying between them. Germline CDR1 reads MNHNS; CDR2 reads SASEGT. The CDR3 sequence is 12 residues long. CDR3 nucleotides: TGTGCCAGCAGTGGGGAAACTTTTGAGCAGTACTTC. Translating gives CASSGETFEQYF.

V is TRBV5-4 and J is TRBJ1-1; weak D call: TRBD1 (5 bases). Germline values: CDR1 SGHNT, CDR2 YYREEE (reference sequence). Trimming cost V 9 bases and J 1 base, with 10 bases left between them. The CDR3 length is 12 residues. CDR3 loop: CATGTGNTEAFF. CDR3 DNA: TGTGCCACTGGGACGGGGAACACTGAAGCTTTCTTT.

This clone was observed once. The chain combines TRBV6-6 with TRBJ2-7; possibly TRBD2 for D (7 bases). The CDR3 totals 14 residues. Germline V gene data show CDR1 as MNHNY and CDR2 as SVGAGI (reference sequence). Trimming shortened V by 7 bases and J by 2 bases, and 15 bases separated the two germline ends. The CDR3 is CASTWGGGAYEQYF. Written as DNA, the CDR3 is TGTGCCAGCACCTGGGGGGGCGGTGCCTACGAGCAGTACTTC.

The J gene is TRBJ1-1, the V gene TRBV7-8; 7 nucleotides agree with TRBD1. The germline V gene encodes CDR1 SGHVS and CDR2 FQNEAQ. The CDR3 has 16 amino acids. The V segment lost 2 bases and the J segment 4 bases; nucleotides outside the gene matches: 10. The CDR3 reads CASSLIMEGAGTEAFF. The CDR3 DNA reads TGTGCCAGCAGCTTAATCATGGAGGGGGCCGGCACTGAAGCTTTCTTT. Filled out from reference TRBV7-8 and TRBJ1-1, the complete variable domain reads GAGVSQSPRYKVAKRGQDVALRCDPISGHVSLFWYQQALGQGPEFLTYFQNEAQLDKSGLPSDRFFAERPEGSVSTLKIQRTQQEDSAVYLCASSLIMEGAGTEAFFGQGTRLTVV.

V usage is TRBV5-8 and J usage is TRBJ2-5; the D gene is possibly TRBD2 (6 bases). There are 17 residues in the CDR3. V was clipped by 2 bases and J by 4 bases, with 21 bases between them. Germline values: CDR1 SGHTS, CDR2 YDEGEE. In nucleotides, the CDR3 is TGTGCCAGCAGCTTTAGTCAAAGAACGGGGGACGGAGAGACCCAGTACTTC. Translation: CASSFSQRTGDGETQYF.

The chain combines TRBV9 with TRBJ2-3; weak D call: TRBD1 (7 bases). Germline lookup yields CDR1 SGDLS and CDR2 YYNGEE. Trimming pared 0 bases from V and 2 bases from J, leaving 16 bases between. The CDR3 totals 17 residues. The CDR3 nucleotides are TGTGCCAGCAGCGTAGCAGGAGGGGGCCAAAACACAGATACGCAGTATTTT. This encodes CASSVAGGGQNTDTQYF.

The CDR3: CASSLEASGTGGLPEYEQYF. The CDR3 nucleotides read TGTGCCAGCAGCTTAGAGGCCAGTGGGACAGGGGGCTTGCCGGAATACGAGCAGTACTTC. V is TRBV11-2 and J is TRBJ2-7; TRBD1 matches at 12 bases. Germline V gene lookup returns CDR1 SGHAT and CDR2 FQNNGV. The V gene end was trimmed by 0 bases and the J gene end by 4 bases; junction bases not matched to a gene: 16. The CDR3 has 20 amino acids. The variable domain in full, completed from reference TRBV11-2 and TRBJ2-7, reads EAGVAQSPRYKIIEKRQSVAFWCNPISGHATLYWYQQILGQGPKLLIQFQNNGVVDDSQLPKDRFSAERLKGVDSTLKIQPAKLEDSAVYLCASSLEASGTGGLPEYEQYFGPGTRLTVT.

V usage is TRBV9 and J usage is TRBJ2-1; D unclear. Between the trimmed V and J ends, which lost 8 bases and 8 bases, there was a span of 11 bases. The CDR3 spans 11 residues. Germline loops: CDR1 SGDLS, CDR2 YYNGEE. The CDR3 region is CASSNNDEQFF. The CDR3 DNA reads as TGTGCCAGTAGTAATAATGATGAGCAGTTCTTC. The full variable domain, with the rest looked up from reference TRBV9 and TRBJ2-1, is DSGVTQTPKHLITATGQRVTLRCSPRSGDLSVYWYQQSLDQGLQFLIQYYNGEERAKGNILERFSAQQFPDLHSELNLSSLELGDSALYFCASSNNDEQFFGPGTRLTVL.

This rearrangement joins TRBV27 to TRBJ2-3; D unresolved. Germline CDR1 and CDR2: MNHEY and SMNVEV (reference sequence). The CDR3 is 12 residues long. Between the trimmed V and J ends, which lost 9 bases and 0 bases, there was a span of 7 bases. The CDR3 bases are TGTGCCAGTTCGCGGAGCACAGATACGCAGTATTTT. Protein sequence: CASSRSTDTQYF.

This chain uses TRBV9 with TRBJ1-1; D gene unclear. Trimming took off 4 bases at V and 0 bases at J, with 13 bases between the two ends. CDR3 length: 15 amino acids. Germline V gene data show CDR1 as SGDLS and CDR2 as YYNGEE. CDR3 residues: CASSPAPGMNTEAFF. CDR3 bases: TGTGCCAGCAGCCCCGCCCCAGGAATGAACACTGAAGCTTTCTTT.

The chain carries TRBV4-1 and TRBJ1-5, with TRBD1 as a possible D gene (5 bases). The CDR3 sequence is 13 residues long. The V and J ends lost 4 bases and 7 bases respectively, with 11 bases between them. The V gene's germline CDR1 is MGHRA and CDR2 YSYEKL. CDR3 nucleotide sequence: TGCGCCAGCAGCCCGGGACCCAGGCAGCCCCAGCATTTT. Translated: CASSPGPRQPQHF.

The V call is TRBV7-8, the J call TRBJ2-5, with a possible D match to TRBD2 (5 bases). The germline V gene encodes CDR1 SGHVS and CDR2 FQNEAQ. V was trimmed by 5 bases and J by 4 bases, leaving 20 bases between them. The CDR3 extends over 16 amino acids. CDR3 in DNA: TGTGCCAGCAGCCCCCTCGGCGTCAGCGAGGGAGAGACCCAGTACTTC. This encodes CASSPLGVSEGETQYF.

The J gene is TRBJ2-7, the V gene TRBV6-1; 8 nucleotides align to TRBD1. The CDR3 covers 16 residues. With V trimmed by 2 bases and J by 0 bases, 6 bases remained unmatched. Germline lookup yields CDR1 MNHNS and CDR2 SASEGT. CDR3 bases: TGTGCCAGCAGTGAATTTCGGACAGGGCCCTCCTACGAGCAGTACTTC. It encodes CASSEFRTGPSYEQYF.

The genes are TRBV19 and TRBJ1-5, with TRBD1 as a possible D gene (6 bases). The germline V and J ends were trimmed by 1 base and 1 base, with 11 bases remaining between them. CDR3 length: 16 residues. Germline CDR1 reads LNHDA; CDR2 reads SQIVND (reference sequence). The DNA of the CDR3 is TGTGCCAGTAGTATAGCAGGGGCAGGGAGCAATCAGCCCCAGCATTTT. It encodes CASSIAGAGSNQPQHF. The whole variable domain, filled in from reference TRBV19 and TRBJ1-5, reads DGGITQSPKYLFRKEGQNVTLSCEQNLNHDAMYWYRQDPGQGLRLIYYSQIVNDFQKGDIAEGYSVSREKKESFPLTVTSAQKNPTAFYLCASSIAGAGSNQPQHFGDGTRLSIL.

This clone was counted a single time. The rearrangement joins TRBV5-6 to TRBJ1-4, with D uncertain. The length of the CDR3 is 15 residues. Germline assignment: CDR1 SGHDT and CDR2 YYEEEE. Deletions cut 5 bases from V and 0 bases from J, with 11 bases between. CDR3: CASSFLDATNEKLFF. DNA for the CDR3: TGTGCCAGCAGTTTTTTAGATGCAACTAATGAAAAACTGTTTTTT.

This clone has a single count. The CDR3 here is CASSGSTSAYNEQFF. The DNA for the CDR3 is TGTGCCAGCAGCGGGTCGACTAGCGCGTACAATGAGCAGTTCTTC. The chain couples TRBV2 to TRBJ2-1, with 8 bases fitting TRBD2. J was trimmed by 4 bases and V by 6 bases; bases with no gene match: 8. CDR1 is SNHLY and CDR2 is FYNNEI in the germline V gene. This CDR3 is built from 15 residues.

The rearrangement links TRBV28 to TRBJ2-7; 10 bases line up with TRBD2. CDR1 and CDR2 from the germline V gene are MDHEN and SYDVKM. After removal of 7 bases from V and 5 bases from J, the junction contained 11 bases not matched to a gene. This CDR3 contains 15 residues. The CDR3 nucleotides are TGTGCCAGCAACGAACTAGCGGGGAGTTACCACGAGCAGTACTTC. Its translation is CASNELAGSYHEQYF.

V usage is TRBV19 and J usage is TRBJ2-7, with D perhaps TRBD2 (6 bases). This CDR3 region has 12 residues. V lost 6 bases and J lost 7, with 13 bases in between. Germline CDR1 is LNHDA and CDR2 is SQIVND (reference sequence). CDR3 amino acids: CASSPGGGEQYF. CDR3 in DNA: TGTGCCAGTAGCCCTGGGGGAGGTGAGCAGTACTTC.

V usage is TRBV19 and J usage is TRBJ2-7; 10 nucleotides line up with TRBD1. Germline CDR1 and CDR2: LNHDA and SQIVND (reference sequence). V was pared by 6 bases and J by 3 bases, with 5 bases of the junction left unmatched. The CDR3 runs to 14 residues. The CDR3 nucleotides read TGTGCCAGTAGGGGGACAGGGGCTGACTACGAGCAGTACTTC. This gives the protein CASRGTGADYEQYF.

The J gene is TRBJ1-5, the V gene TRBV27, with 8 bases aligning to TRBD1. The CDR3 totals 17 residues. After removal of 2 bases from V and 2 bases from J, the junction contained 8 bases not matched to a gene. CDR1 is MNHEY and CDR2 is SMNVEV in the germline V gene (reference sequence). The chain's CDR3 is CASSLNGRGQGNQPQHF. Here the CDR3 DNA reads TGTGCCAGCAGTTTAAATGGTCGGGGACAGGGCAATCAGCCCCAGCATTTT.

This sequence joins TRBV5-5 and TRBJ2-7, with D tentatively TRBD1 (6 bases). The CDR3 sequence is 15 residues long. Germline V CDR1 and CDR2: SGHKS, YYEKEE (reference sequence). V was clipped by 1 base and J by 3 bases, with 14 bases between them. CDR3 nucleotides: TGTGCCAGCAGCTTGTATACAGGGCCCCTCTACGAGCAGTACTTC. Protein product: CASSLYTGPLYEQYF.

This clone was counted once. The CDR3 sequence: CASSKFWDTTYEQYF. As DNA, the CDR3 is TGTGCCAGTAGTAAATTCTGGGACACGACCTACGAGCAGTACTTC. The chain couples TRBV19 to TRBJ2-7; maybe TRBD1 (6 bases). The germline gives CDR1 LNHDA, CDR2 SQIVND (reference sequence). Trimming removed 4 bases at V and 2 bases at J, with 15 bases between. The CDR3 covers 15 residues.

The gene calls are TRBV23-1 and TRBJ2-1, with D maybe TRBD1 (6 bases). TRBV23-1 is filed as an ORF, its function uncertain. The CDR3 spans 14 residues. Deletions cut 8 bases from V and 7 bases from J, with 18 bases between. CDR3 amino acids: CASPGWQGWNEQFF. The CDR3 bases are TGCGCCAGCCCTGGTTGGCAGGGGTGGAATGAGCAGTTCTTC.

The chain carries TRBV13 and TRBJ2-1; TRBD1 agrees at 7 bases. Per the germline V gene, CDR1 is PRHDT and CDR2 is FYEKMQ (reference sequence). V gave up 6 bases and J gave up 8 bases; unmatched junction bases: 13. The CDR3 is 15 residues long. The CDR3 reads CASSQTGTVRDEQFF. The CDR3 DNA reads as TGTGCCAGCAGTCAGACCGGGACAGTTAGGGATGAGCAGTTCTTC.

Concerning this clone: Other DNA sequences in the same sample also yield this CDR3. This sequence joins TRBV27 and TRBJ2-1, with 11 nucleotides matching TRBD2. Losses at the gene ends were 5 bases for V and 3 bases for J; bases not matched to a gene: 3. CDR1 is MNHEY, CDR2 SMNVEV, per germline (reference sequence). CDR3 length: 15 amino acids. CDR3 nucleotides: TGTGCCAGCAGTGCCACTAGCGGGGGCTACAATGAGCAGTTCTTC. Its protein is CASSATSGGYNEQFF.